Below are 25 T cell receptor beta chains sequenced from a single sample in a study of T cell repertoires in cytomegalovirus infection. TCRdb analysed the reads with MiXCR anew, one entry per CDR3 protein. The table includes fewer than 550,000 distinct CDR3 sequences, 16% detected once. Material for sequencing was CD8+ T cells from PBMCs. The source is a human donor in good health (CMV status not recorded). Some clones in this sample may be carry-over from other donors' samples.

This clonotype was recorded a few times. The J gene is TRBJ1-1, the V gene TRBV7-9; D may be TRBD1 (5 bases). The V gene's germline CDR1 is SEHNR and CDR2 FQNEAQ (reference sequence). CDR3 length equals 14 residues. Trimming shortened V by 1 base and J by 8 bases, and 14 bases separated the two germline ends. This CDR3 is CASSLGGGTKEAFF. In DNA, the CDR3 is TGTGCCAGCAGCTTAGGGGGAGGGACTAAGGAAGCTTTCTTT.

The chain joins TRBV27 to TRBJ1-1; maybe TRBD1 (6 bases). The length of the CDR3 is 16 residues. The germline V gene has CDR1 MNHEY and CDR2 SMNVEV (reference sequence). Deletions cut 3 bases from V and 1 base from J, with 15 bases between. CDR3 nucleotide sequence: TGTGCCAGCAGTTTGGGAGTGGAGGGGGGGAACACTGAAGCTTTCTTT. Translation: CASSLGVEGGNTEAFF.

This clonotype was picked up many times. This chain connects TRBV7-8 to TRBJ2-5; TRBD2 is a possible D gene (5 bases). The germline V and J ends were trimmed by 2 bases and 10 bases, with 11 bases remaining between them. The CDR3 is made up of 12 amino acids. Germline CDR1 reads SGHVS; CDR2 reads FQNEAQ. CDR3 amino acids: CASSLRMEDQYF. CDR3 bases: TGTGCCAGCAGCTTACGGATGGAGGACCAGTACTTC.

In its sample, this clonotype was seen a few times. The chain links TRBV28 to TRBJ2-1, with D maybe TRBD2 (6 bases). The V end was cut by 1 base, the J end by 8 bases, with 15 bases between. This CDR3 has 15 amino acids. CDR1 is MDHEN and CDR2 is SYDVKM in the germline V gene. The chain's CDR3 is CASSLLPGSGDEQFF. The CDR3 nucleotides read TGTGCCAGCAGTTTATTACCGGGATCGGGGGATGAGCAGTTCTTC.

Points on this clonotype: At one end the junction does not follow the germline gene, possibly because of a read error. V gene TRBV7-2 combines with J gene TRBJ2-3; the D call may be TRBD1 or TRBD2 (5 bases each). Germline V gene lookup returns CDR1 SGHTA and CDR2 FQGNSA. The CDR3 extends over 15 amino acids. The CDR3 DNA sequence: TGTGCCAGCAGTTCTTGGACTCGCGGCAGGGATAAGCAGTATTTT. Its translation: CASSSWTRGRDKQYF. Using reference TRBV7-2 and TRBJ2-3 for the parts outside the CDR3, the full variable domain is GAGVSQSPSNKVTEKGKDVELRCDPISGHTALYWYRQSLGQGLEFLIYFQGNSAPDKSGLPSDRFSAERTGGSVSTLTIQRTQQEDSAVYLCASSSWTRGRDKQYFGPGTRLTVL.

The CDR3 coding sequence is TGTGCCAGCAGCTTAGGCCTAGGTGCTGAAGCTTTCTTT. This gives the protein CASSLGLGAEAFF. This chain joins TRBV13 and TRBJ1-1; no firm D call. The CDR3 has 13 amino acids. CDR1 PRHDT and CDR2 FYEKMQ come from the germline V gene (reference sequence). Trimming left V 0 bases short and J 6 bases short, with 8 bases between.

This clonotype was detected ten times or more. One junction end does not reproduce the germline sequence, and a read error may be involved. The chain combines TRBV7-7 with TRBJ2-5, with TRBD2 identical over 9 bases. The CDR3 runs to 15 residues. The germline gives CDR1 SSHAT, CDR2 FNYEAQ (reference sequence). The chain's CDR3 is CASSSTSGAQETQYF. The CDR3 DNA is TGTGCTAGCAGCTCGACTAGCGGAGCTCAAGAGACCCAGTACTTC.

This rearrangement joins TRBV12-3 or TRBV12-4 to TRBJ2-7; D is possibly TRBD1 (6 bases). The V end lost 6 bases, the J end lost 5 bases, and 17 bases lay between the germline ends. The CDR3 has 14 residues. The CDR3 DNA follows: TGTGCCAGCAGCCTGCCGATGGGGGCCAACGAGCAGTACTTC. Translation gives CASSLPMGANEQYF.

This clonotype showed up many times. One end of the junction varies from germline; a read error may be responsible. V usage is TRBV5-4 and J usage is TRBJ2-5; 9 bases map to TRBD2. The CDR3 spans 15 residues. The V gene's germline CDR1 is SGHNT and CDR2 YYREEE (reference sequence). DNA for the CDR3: TGTGCCAGCAGCTTGAAGCGGGAGGCCACGGAGAACCAGTACTTC. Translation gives CASSLKREATENQYF.

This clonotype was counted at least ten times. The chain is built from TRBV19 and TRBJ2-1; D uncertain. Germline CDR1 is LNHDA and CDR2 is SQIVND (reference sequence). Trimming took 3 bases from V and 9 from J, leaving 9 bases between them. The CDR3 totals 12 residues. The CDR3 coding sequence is TGTGCCAGTAGTATTCGGGTTTCTGAGCAGTTCTTC. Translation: CASSIRVSEQFF.

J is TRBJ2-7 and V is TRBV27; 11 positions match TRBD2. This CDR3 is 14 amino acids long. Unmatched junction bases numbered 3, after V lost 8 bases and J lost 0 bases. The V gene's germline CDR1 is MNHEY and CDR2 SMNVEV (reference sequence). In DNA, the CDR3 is TGTGCCAGCGCCGGGACTAGCGGCTCCTACGAGCAGTACTTC. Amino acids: CASAGTSGSYEQYF.

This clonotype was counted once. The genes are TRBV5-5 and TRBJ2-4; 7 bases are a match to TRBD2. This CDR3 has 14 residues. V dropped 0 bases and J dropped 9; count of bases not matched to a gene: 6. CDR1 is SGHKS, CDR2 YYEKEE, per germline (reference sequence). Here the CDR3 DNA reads TGTGCCAGCAGCTTGGTTGGGGGGGTAGTCATTCAGTACTTC. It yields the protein CASSLVGGVVIQYF.

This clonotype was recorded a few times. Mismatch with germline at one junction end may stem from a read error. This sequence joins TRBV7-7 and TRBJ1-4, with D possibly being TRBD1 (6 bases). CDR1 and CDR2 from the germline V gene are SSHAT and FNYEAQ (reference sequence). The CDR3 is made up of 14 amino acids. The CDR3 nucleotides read TGTGCTAGCAGCTTAAAACAGGGCGATGAAAAACTGTTTTTT. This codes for CASSLKQGDEKLFF. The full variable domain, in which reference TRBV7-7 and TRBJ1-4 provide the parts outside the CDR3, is GAGVSQSPRYKVTKRGQDVTLRCDPISSHATLYWYQQALGQGPEFLTYFNYEAQPDKSGLPSDRFSAERPEGSISTLTIQRTEQRDSAMYRCASSLKQGDEKLFFGSGTQLSVL.

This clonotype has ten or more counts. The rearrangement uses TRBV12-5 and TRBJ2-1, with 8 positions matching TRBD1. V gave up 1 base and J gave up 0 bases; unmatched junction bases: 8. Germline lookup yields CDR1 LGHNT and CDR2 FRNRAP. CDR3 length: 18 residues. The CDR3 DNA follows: TGTGCTAGTGGTTTGGAAAGACAGGGGCGAAGCTCCTACAATGAGCAGTTCTTC. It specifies CASGLERQGRSSYNEQFF. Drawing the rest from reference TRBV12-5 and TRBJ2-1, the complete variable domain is DARVTQTPRHKVTEMGQEVTMRCQPILGHNTVFWYRQTMMQGLELLAYFRNRAPLDDSGMPKDRFSAEMPDATLATLKIQPSEPRDSAVYFCASGLERQGRSSYNEQFFGPGTRLTVL.

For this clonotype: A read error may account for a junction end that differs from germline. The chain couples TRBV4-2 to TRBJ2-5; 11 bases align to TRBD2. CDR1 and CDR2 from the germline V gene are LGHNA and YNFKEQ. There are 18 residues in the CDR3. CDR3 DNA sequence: TGTGCCAGCAGCCAAGATTCTTCCACTAGCGGGAGAATAGAGACCCTGTACTTC. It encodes CASSQDSSTSGRIETLYF.

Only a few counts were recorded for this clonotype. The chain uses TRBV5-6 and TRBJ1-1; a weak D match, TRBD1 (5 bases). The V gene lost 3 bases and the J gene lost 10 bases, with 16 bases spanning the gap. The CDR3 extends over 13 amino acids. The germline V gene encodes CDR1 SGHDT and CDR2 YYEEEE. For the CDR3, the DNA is TGTGCCAGCAGCTCCCACCCCCAGGGTAGAGCTTTCTTT. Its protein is CASSSHPQGRAFF.

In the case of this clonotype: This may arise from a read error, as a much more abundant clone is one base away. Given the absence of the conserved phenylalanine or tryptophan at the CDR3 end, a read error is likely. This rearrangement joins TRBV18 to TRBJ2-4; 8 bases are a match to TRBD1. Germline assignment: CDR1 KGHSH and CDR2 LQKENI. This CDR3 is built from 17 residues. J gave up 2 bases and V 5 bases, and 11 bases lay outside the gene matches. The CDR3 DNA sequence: TGTGCCAGCTCATTAACAGGACAGGGATTGCCCAAAAACATTCAGTACTTA. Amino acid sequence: CASSLTGQGLPKNIQYL.

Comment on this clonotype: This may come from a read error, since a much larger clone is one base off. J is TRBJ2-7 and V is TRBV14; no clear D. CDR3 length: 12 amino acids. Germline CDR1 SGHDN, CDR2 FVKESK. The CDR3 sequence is CASNQDVREQYF. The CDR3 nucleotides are TGTGCCAGCAACCAAGACGTGCGCGAGCAGTACTTC.

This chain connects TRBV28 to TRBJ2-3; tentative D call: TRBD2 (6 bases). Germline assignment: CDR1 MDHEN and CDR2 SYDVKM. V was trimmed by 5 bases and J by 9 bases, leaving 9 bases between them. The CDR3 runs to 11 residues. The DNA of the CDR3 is TGTGCCAGCAGTCTAGCGAGGACGCAGTATTTT. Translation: CASSLARTQYF.

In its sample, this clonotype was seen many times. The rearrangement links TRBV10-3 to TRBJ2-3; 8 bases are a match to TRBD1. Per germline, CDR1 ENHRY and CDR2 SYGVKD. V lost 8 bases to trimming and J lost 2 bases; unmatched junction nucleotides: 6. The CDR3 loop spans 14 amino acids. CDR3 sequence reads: CAIGDRTYTDTQYF. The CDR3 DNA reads TGTGCCATCGGGGACAGGACCTACACAGATACGCAGTATTTT.

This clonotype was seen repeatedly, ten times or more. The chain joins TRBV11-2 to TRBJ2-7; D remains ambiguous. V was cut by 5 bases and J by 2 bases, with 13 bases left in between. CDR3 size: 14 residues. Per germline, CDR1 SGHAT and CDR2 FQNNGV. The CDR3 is CASSPRQLPYEQYF. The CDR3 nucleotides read TGTGCCAGCAGCCCCCGGCAGTTGCCCTACGAGCAGTACTTC.

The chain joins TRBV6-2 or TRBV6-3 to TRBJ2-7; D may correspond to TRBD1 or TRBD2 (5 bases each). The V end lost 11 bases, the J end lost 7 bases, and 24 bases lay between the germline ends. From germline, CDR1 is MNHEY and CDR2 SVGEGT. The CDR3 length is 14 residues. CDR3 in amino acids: CAVLNQAARGEQYF. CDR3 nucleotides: TGTGCCGTCCTTAACCAAGCAGCGAGGGGTGAGCAGTACTTC.

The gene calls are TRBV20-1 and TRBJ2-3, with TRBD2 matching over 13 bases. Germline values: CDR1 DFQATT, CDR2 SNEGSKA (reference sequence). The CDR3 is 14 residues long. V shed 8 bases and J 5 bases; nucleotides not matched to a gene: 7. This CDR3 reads CSSWTSGRIDTQYF. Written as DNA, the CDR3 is TGCAGTTCCTGGACTAGCGGGAGAATAGATACGCAGTATTTT.

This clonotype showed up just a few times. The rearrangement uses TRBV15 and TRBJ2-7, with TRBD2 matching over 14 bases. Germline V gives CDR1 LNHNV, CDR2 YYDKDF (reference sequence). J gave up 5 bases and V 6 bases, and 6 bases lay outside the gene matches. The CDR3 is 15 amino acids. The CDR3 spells CATRLGLAGGHEQYF. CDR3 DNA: TGTGCCACCAGACTAGGACTAGCGGGGGGTCACGAGCAGTACTTC.

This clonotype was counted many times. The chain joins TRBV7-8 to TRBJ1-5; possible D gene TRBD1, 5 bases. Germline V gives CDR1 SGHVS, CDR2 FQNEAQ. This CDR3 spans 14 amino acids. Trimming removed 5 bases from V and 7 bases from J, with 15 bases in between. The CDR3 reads CASSLGGVRQPQHF. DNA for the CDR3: TGTGCCAGCAGCCTCGGGGGGGTGCGACAGCCCCAGCATTTT.